These 32 T cell receptor beta chains came from one sample sequenced in a study of T cells in Graves' hyperthyroidism and ophthalmopathy. It was RNA transcripts that yielded the amplified TCR beta CDR3 regions. HTBI primers were used for first-round RT-PCR of the TCR CDR3. In TCRdb, the multiplex PCR reads were re-called with MiXCR into one record per CDR3 protein. The repertoire holds under 400,000 distinct CDR3 sequences, with about 25% as singletons. Sequenced: blood. These receptors were obtained from a man between 50 and 59 years old with Graves' hyperthyroidism.

This clonotype has just a few counts. CDR3 nucleotides: TGTGCCAGCAGTTTCAGCGGGAGGGCCTCTACGCAGTATTTT. Translated: CASSFSGRASTQYF. J is TRBJ2-3 and V is TRBV28; 10 nucleotides agree with TRBD2. After removal of 3 bases from V and 8 bases from J, the junction contained 5 bases not matched to a gene. The CDR3 has 14 amino acids. Germline CDR1 reads MDHEN; CDR2 reads SYDVKM.

This clonotype was seen a few times. V usage is TRBV6-6 and J usage is TRBJ2-7; D is uncertain. There are 11 residues in the CDR3. With 0 bases removed from V and 7 bases from J, the gap between germline ends came to 4 bases. Germline V gene data show CDR1 as MNHNY and CDR2 as SVGAGI (reference sequence). CDR3 residues: CASSYSQEQYF. CDR3 nucleotide sequence: TGTGCCAGCAGTTACTCGCAGGAGCAGTACTTC.

This clonotype came up many times. The chain couples TRBV28 to TRBJ1-2, with 11 bases fitting TRBD1. V shed 6 bases, J shed 3 bases, and the junction held 9 bases outside the gene matches. The CDR3 has 16 amino acids. The germline gives CDR1 MDHEN, CDR2 SYDVKM. The CDR3 loop is CASSGQGARGDYGYTF. The CDR3 nucleotides are TGTGCCAGCAGCGGACAGGGGGCACGAGGAGACTATGGCTACACCTTC.

In its sample, this clonotype was seen a few times. This chain links TRBV6-4 with TRBJ2-2, with a tentative D call TRBD1 (6 bases). Germline V CDR1 and CDR2: MRHNA, SNTAGT. This CDR3 is built from 12 residues. Trimming shortened V by 7 bases and J by 6 bases, and 9 bases separated the two germline ends. CDR3 residues: CASNGGPGELFF. The CDR3 DNA reads TGTGCCAGCAATGGGGGCCCCGGGGAGCTGTTTTTT.

This chain joins TRBV12-5 and TRBJ1-1, with D unresolved. Germline V lookup: CDR1 LGHNT, CDR2 FRNRAP. With 0 bases removed from V and 11 bases from J, the gap between germline ends came to 7 bases. The CDR3 is made up of 11 amino acids. The CDR3 protein is CASGLVFEAFF. CDR3 coding DNA: TGTGCTAGTGGTTTGGTATTCGAGGCTTTCTTT. The full variable domain, its missing parts supplied by reference TRBV12-5 and TRBJ1-1, is DARVTQTPRHKVTEMGQEVTMRCQPILGHNTVFWYRQTMMQGLELLAYFRNRAPLDDSGMPKDRFSAEMPDATLATLKIQPSEPRDSAVYFCASGLVFEAFFGQGTRLTVV.

With regard to this clonotype: A much larger clonotype is one base distant, so this may be a read error. The rearrangement uses TRBV2 and TRBJ1-1, with D maybe TRBD1 (5 bases). CDR1 is SNHLY, CDR2 FYNNEI, per germline. The CDR3 runs 15 residues. The CDR3 coding sequence is TGTGCCAGCAGTGAGCTCGGACACTCGAACACTGAAGCTTCCTTT. Protein sequence: CASSELGHSNTEASF. The whole variable domain, filled in from reference TRBV2 and TRBJ1-1, reads EPEVTQTPSHQVTQMGQEVILRCVPISNHLYFYWYRQILGQKVEFLVSFYNNEISEKSEIFDDQFSVERPDGSNFTLKIRSTKLEDSAMYFCASSELGHSNTEASFGQGTRLTVV.

This clonotype showed up just a few times. V usage is TRBV29-1 and J usage is TRBJ2-2, with D unresolved. The CDR3 has 13 residues. The V and J ends lost 3 bases and 0 bases respectively, with 5 bases between them. Germline V CDR1 and CDR2: SQVTM, ANQGSEA. As DNA, the CDR3 is TGCAGCGTTGATCGGTCGAACACCGGGGAGCTGTTTTTT. The encoded protein is CSVDRSNTGELFF.

Here the CDR3 DNA reads TGCAGTGTCCACTGGACAAGACCAGACAATGAGCAGTTCTTC. Protein sequence: CSVHWTRPDNEQFF. The chain uses TRBV20-1 and TRBJ2-1, with D perhaps TRBD1 (5 bases). CDR1 DFQATT and CDR2 SNEGSKA come from the germline V gene (reference sequence). This CDR3 region has 14 residues. V dropped 7 bases and J dropped 5 bases, with 18 bases sitting between them.

This clonotype was counted many times. This chain uses TRBV28 with TRBJ1-2; 9 bases are a match to TRBD1. The trim removed 6 bases at V and 8 bases at J, leaving 28 bases unmatched. Germline V gene lookup returns CDR1 MDHEN and CDR2 SYDVKM. The CDR3 has 20 residues. The CDR3: CASSPSLFPGQGAFRSGYTF. The CDR3 nucleotides read TGTGCCAGCAGCCCTTCTCTATTTCCGGGACAGGGTGCCTTTCGTAGCGGCTACACCTTC.

The rearrangement uses TRBV7-9 and TRBJ1-5; D unclear. Germline V CDR1 and CDR2: SEHNR, FQNEAQ (reference sequence). V lost 1 base and J lost 6, with 7 bases in between. CDR3 length: 13 amino acids. CDR3 loop: CASSLGRAQPQHF. The DNA of the CDR3 is TGTGCCAGCAGCTTAGGAAGGGCTCAGCCCCAGCATTTT.

A few counts support this clonotype. The chain joins TRBV28 to TRBJ2-1; no reliable D call. V lost 5 bases to trimming and J lost 13 bases, with 12 bases between them. Germline CDR1 MDHEN, CDR2 SYDVKM. The CDR3 is made up of 11 amino acids. The CDR3 loop reads CASSPLDVQFF. The CDR3 DNA sequence: TGTGCCAGCAGTCCCCTAGATGTTCAGTTCTTC. Complete variable domain (other parts from reference TRBV28 and TRBJ2-1): DVKVTQSSRYLVKRTGEKVFLECVQDMDHENMFWYRQDPGLGLRLIYFSYDVKMKEKGDIPEGYSVSREKKERFSLILESASTNQTSMYLCASSPLDVQFFGPGTRLTVL.

The chain couples TRBV11-3 to TRBJ2-1; tentatively, D is TRBD1 or TRBD2 (7 bases each). The CDR3 is 15 amino acids. Germline assignment: CDR1 SGHNT and CDR2 YENEEA. The V and J ends lost 6 bases and 7 bases respectively, with 19 bases between them. The CDR3: CASSSGGGTVNEQFF. In DNA form, the CDR3 reads TGTGCCAGCAGTAGTGGGGGAGGGACAGTGAATGAGCAGTTCTTC.

This clonotype has at least ten counts. This chain connects TRBV12-3 or TRBV12-4 to TRBJ2-5; D uncertain. V lost 3 bases and J 5 bases, leaving 4 bases between the germline ends. CDR3 length: 11 residues. The CDR3 DNA sequence: TGTGCCAGCAGTTTTCGGGAGACCCAGTACTTC. This codes for CASSFRETQYF.

This chain uses TRBV12-3 or TRBV12-4 with TRBJ2-3, with D perhaps matching TRBD1 (5 bases). The ends were cut back, 5 bases at V and 2 bases at J, with 11 bases in the middle. CDR3 length: 14 residues. The CDR3 nucleotides are TGTGCCAGCAGTACACGACAGAACACAGATACGCAGTATTTT. Translated, it gives CASSTRQNTDTQYF.

This clonotype was observed a handful of times. The chain is built from TRBV28 and TRBJ2-7; maybe TRBD1 (6 bases). Per the germline V gene, CDR1 is MDHEN and CDR2 is SYDVKM. Trimming removed 2 bases at V and 6 bases at J, with 14 bases between. The CDR3 has 14 residues. CDR3 region: CASSLRGTSREQYF. Here the CDR3 DNA reads TGTGCCAGCAGTTTAAGGGGGACCTCGCGCGAGCAGTACTTC.

The gene calls are TRBV6-1 and TRBJ2-5; unclear D gene. Germline assignment: CDR1 MNHNS and CDR2 SASEGT. Trimming shortened V by 1 base and J by 0 bases, and 12 bases separated the two germline ends. The CDR3 has 16 amino acids. CDR3 nucleotides: TGTGCCAGCAGTGAAGATGAGGCTAACTACCAAGAGACCCAGTACTTC. Translated, it gives CASSEDEANYQETQYF.

The chain links TRBV5-1 to TRBJ1-5, with D possibly being TRBD1 (6 bases). Germline CDR1 SGHRS, CDR2 YFSETQ. V lost 2 bases and J 5 bases, leaving 14 bases between the germline ends. The CDR3 is 15 amino acids. The CDR3 here is CASSFEGGLHQPQHF. DNA of the CDR3: TGCGCCAGCAGCTTTGAGGGGGGGCTGCATCAGCCCCAGCATTTT.

The chain carries TRBV11-3 and TRBJ1-4; D unclear. CDR3 length: 13 residues. Trimming took off 2 bases at V and 3 bases at J, with 4 bases between the two ends. Germline loops: CDR1 SGHNT, CDR2 YENEEA. The CDR3 is CASSLNSNEKLFF. The CDR3, as DNA: TGTGCCAGCAGCTTAAACTCTAATGAAAAACTGTTTTTT.

The chain joins TRBV6-1 to TRBJ2-1; TRBD2 might be the D (7 bases). Germline CDR1 MNHNS, CDR2 SASEGT. V shed 4 bases and J shed 8 bases, with 18 bases lying between them. CDR3 size: 15 residues. CDR3 DNA sequence: TGTGCCAGCAGTGTCGTGGGAGGGGGAATCGATGAGCAGTTCTTC. It yields the protein CASSVVGGGIDEQFF.

This clonotype was seen ten or more times. The chain links TRBV12-5 to TRBJ2-7; 9 bases are shared with TRBD2. The CDR3 sequence is 16 residues long. V lost 0 bases to trimming and J lost 3 bases; unmatched junction nucleotides: 6. CDR1 is LGHNT, CDR2 FRNRAP, per germline. The CDR3 nucleotides are TGTGCTAGTGGTTTGGTAAGGATAGCGGGAGACTACGAGCAGTACTTC. Protein product: CASGLVRIAGDYEQYF.

Turning to this clonotype: A much larger clonotype is one base distant, so this may be a read error. This chain joins TRBV28 and TRBJ2-3, with a weak D call TRBD1 (5 bases). Trimming took 6 bases from V and 9 from J, leaving 10 bases between them. The CDR3 totals 11 residues. Germline V gives CDR1 MDHEN, CDR2 SYDVKM. CDR3 in amino acids: CASRGPVTQYF. The CDR3 DNA reads TGTGCCAGCAGGGGGCCAGTGACGCAGTATTTT.

This clonotype was seen many times. The chain recombines TRBV7-2 with TRBJ2-7; 8 nucleotides align to TRBD2. The CDR3 is 15 amino acids. With 1 base clipped from V and 7 bases from J, the junction kept 9 bases outside the gene matches. In germline, CDR1 is SGHTA, CDR2 FQGNSA. CDR3 residues: CASSLVPSGSREQYF. For the CDR3, the DNA is TGTGCCAGCAGCTTAGTCCCCAGCGGGAGTAGGGAGCAGTACTTC. The variable domain in full, completed from reference TRBV7-2 and TRBJ2-7, reads GAGVSQSPSNKVTEKGKDVELRCDPISGHTALYWYRQSLGQGLEFLIYFQGNSAPDKSGLPSDRFSAERTGGSVSTLTIQRTQQEDSAVYLCASSLVPSGSREQYFGPGTRLTVT.

This clonotype appeared many times. V is TRBV7-8 and J is TRBJ1-1; 7 bases map to TRBD1. CDR3 length: 16 amino acids. Losses at the gene ends were 4 bases for V and 0 bases for J; bases not matched to a gene: 8. The germline V gene encodes CDR1 SGHVS and CDR2 FQNEAQ. The CDR3: CASSSSLGQMNTEAFF. The CDR3 nucleotides read TGTGCCAGCAGCTCCAGCCTGGGACAGATGAACACTGAAGCTTTCTTT. Complete variable domain (other parts from reference TRBV7-8 and TRBJ1-1): GAGVSQSPRYKVAKRGQDVALRCDPISGHVSLFWYQQALGQGPEFLTYFQNEAQLDKSGLPSDRFFAERPEGSVSTLKIQRTQQEDSAVYLCASSSSLGQMNTEAFFGQGTRLTVV.

This clonotype was found a few times. The J gene is TRBJ2-7, the V gene TRBV29-1; D gene unclear. The CDR3 is 11 amino acids. Germline V CDR1 and CDR2: SQVTM, ANQGSEA. V gave up 3 bases and J gave up 3 bases, with 6 bases separating them. The CDR3 spells CSVESDYEQYF. The DNA for the CDR3 is TGCAGCGTTGAGTCCGACTACGAGCAGTACTTC.

This clonotype showed up just a few times. The rearrangement links TRBV10-3 to TRBJ2-3; 7 positions match TRBD2. CDR1 ENHRY and CDR2 SYGVKD come from the germline V gene. The J segment lost 4 bases and the V segment lost 4 bases, leaving 5 bases of the junction unmatched. There are 14 residues in the CDR3. The CDR3 DNA reads as TGTGCCATCAGTGCGGTGGGACTATCAGATACGCAGTATTTT. It specifies CAISAVGLSDTQYF.

The chain employs TRBV6-9 and TRBJ1-5, with a possible D match to TRBD1 (5 bases). V lost 4 bases and J 7 bases, leaving 26 bases between the germline ends. The CDR3 is 18 residues long. Germline CDR1 and CDR2: MNHGY and SVAAGI. The CDR3 protein is CASSSKWGSVDIPQPQHF. The DNA of the CDR3 is TGTGCCAGCAGTTCCAAATGGGGGTCGGTAGATATCCCGCAGCCCCAGCATTTT.

The genes are TRBV12-3 or TRBV12-4 and TRBJ2-1; D tentatively fits TRBD1 or TRBD2 (6 bases each). V was pared by 8 bases and J by 9 bases, with 8 bases between. The length of the CDR3 is 10 residues. The CDR3: CASGGGEQFF. CDR3 nucleotides: TGTGCCAGCGGAGGGGGTGAGCAGTTCTTC.

The chain links TRBV6-6 to TRBJ1-2, with D possibly TRBD1 on 6 matching bases. V shed 2 bases and J shed 3 bases, with 7 bases lying between them. There are 13 residues in the CDR3. The germline CDR1 and CDR2 sequences are MNHNY and SVGAGI (reference sequence). This chain's CDR3 is CASSYNRDYGYTF. For the CDR3, the DNA is TGTGCCAGCAGTTACAACAGGGACTATGGCTACACCTTC.

This clonotype was recorded at least ten times. The chain is built from TRBV12-5 and TRBJ2-5, with a tentative D call TRBD1 (5 bases). Trimming took off 5 bases at V and 0 bases at J, with 16 bases between the two ends. The germline V gene encodes CDR1 LGHNT and CDR2 FRNRAP. The CDR3 has 16 amino acids. The CDR3 sequence: CASGPPNQGYQETQYF. CDR3 coding DNA: TGTGCTAGTGGTCCTCCCAACCAGGGCTACCAAGAGACCCAGTACTTC. Full variable domain (outside the CDR3, taken from reference TRBV12-5 and TRBJ2-5): DARVTQTPRHKVTEMGQEVTMRCQPILGHNTVFWYRQTMMQGLELLAYFRNRAPLDDSGMPKDRFSAEMPDATLATLKIQPSEPRDSAVYFCASGPPNQGYQETQYFGPGTRLLVL.

This clonotype was seen many times. The V gene is TRBV27, the J gene TRBJ1-1, with D possibly matching TRBD1 (5 bases). The CDR3 is made up of 15 amino acids. Germline V CDR1 and CDR2: MNHEY, SMNVEV (reference sequence). V lost 6 bases and J lost 0, with 14 bases in between. The CDR3 DNA sequence: TGTGCCAGCAGGGTCGAGGGGCTCATGAACACTGAAGCTTTCTTT. Residues: CASRVEGLMNTEAFF.

This chain uses TRBV18 with TRBJ2-1; 10 positions agree with TRBD2. Germline values: CDR1 KGHSH, CDR2 LQKENI. The CDR3 loop spans 17 amino acids. Trimming took 3 bases from V and 8 from J; bases not matched to a gene: 13. CDR3 protein: CASSPQYRPSGSYEQFF. The CDR3, as DNA: TGTGCCAGCTCACCCCAATATCGGCCTAGCGGGAGCTATGAGCAGTTCTTC.

This clonotype showed up just once. Germline is not matched at one junction end, which may reflect a read error. The chain is built from TRBV6-2 or TRBV6-3 and TRBJ2-1, with 7 positions matching TRBD1. CDR3 size: 13 residues. Germline V lookup: CDR1 MNHEY, CDR2 SVGEGT. CDR3 coding DNA: TGTGCCAGCAGTAACAGGGGTTACAGTGAGCAGTTCTTC. It is translated as CASSNRGYSEQFF.